The source of this T cell receptor (beta chain) is a study of early T cells in non-severe SARS-CoV-2 infection. Study context: Investigators sequenced bulk RNA drawn from unsorted whole blood, and chains remained unpaired.

This clonotype was detected many times. Germline V CDR1 and CDR2: DFQATT, SNEGSKA (reference sequence). The V and J ends lost 5 bases and 6 bases, in that order; junction bases with no gene match: 13. There are 15 residues in the CDR3. Attachment of unique molecular identifiers to individual cDNA molecules was performed. TCRdb redid the calling of the 5' RACE reads with MiXCR, one entry per CDR3 protein. The profile shows about 19,000 distinct CDR3 sequences, approximately 6.2% of them singletons. This clonotype was sampled from an adult who was a healthcare worker with PCR-confirmed SARS-CoV-2 infection or an uninfected control (not recorded which). The chain uses TRBV20-1 and TRBJ2-3, with 8 bases that match TRBD1. Sequenced input: whole blood. The CDR3 region has the DNA TGCAGTGCTGGCCCGAGGACAGGGCGCGGGGATACGCAGTATTTT. Translation: CSAGPRTGRGDTQYF.